The entry below describes one T cell receptor beta chain. Its specificity is not known. The CDR3 consists of 15 residues. CDR1 and CDR2 from the germline V gene are SGHTA and FQGTGA. These data originate in a study of T cells expressing NK-cell markers. Study-level points and caveats: A few donors showed these clonotypes also leading the CD3+CD56-NKG2C+ fraction. Whether expanded NKG2C+ T cell clones were HCMV-specific remained unclear.

From its re-call of the 5' RACE reads, TCRdb lists each CDR3 protein once, without DNA. The listing records approximately 380,000 distinct CDR3 sequences. The specimen was blood T cells: a sorted CD56 or NKG2C T cell subset, CD4+ or CD8+ T cells, or bulk PBMC T cells (not recorded which). The rearrangement uses TRBV7-3 and TRBJ2-1. The receptor comes from a man aged 18-70 years in good health. This CDR3 is CASSSVGDPYNEQFF.